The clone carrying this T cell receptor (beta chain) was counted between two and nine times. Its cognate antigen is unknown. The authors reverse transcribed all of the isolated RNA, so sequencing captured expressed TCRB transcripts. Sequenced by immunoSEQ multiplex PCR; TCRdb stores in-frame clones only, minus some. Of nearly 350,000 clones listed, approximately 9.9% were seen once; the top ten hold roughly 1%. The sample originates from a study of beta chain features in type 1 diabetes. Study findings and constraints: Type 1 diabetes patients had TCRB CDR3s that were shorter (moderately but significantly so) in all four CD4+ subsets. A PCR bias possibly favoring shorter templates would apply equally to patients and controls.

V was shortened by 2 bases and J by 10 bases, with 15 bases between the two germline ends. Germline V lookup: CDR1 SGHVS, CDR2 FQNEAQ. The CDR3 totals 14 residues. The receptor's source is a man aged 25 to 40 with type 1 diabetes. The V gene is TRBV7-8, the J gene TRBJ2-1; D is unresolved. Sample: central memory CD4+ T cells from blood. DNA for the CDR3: TGTGCCAGCAGCTTAACAACCGCTTCGAAAGAGCAGTTCTTC. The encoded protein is CASSLTTASKEQFF. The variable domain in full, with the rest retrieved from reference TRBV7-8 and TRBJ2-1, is GAGVSQSPRYKVAKRGQDVALRCDPISGHVSLFWYQQALGQGPEFLTYFQNEAQLDKSGLPSDRFFAERPEGSVSTLKIQRTQQEDSAVYLCASSLTTASKEQFFGPGTRLTVL.